These T cell receptor beta chains were read from a single sample in a study of shared clonotypes between healthy human individuals. TCRdb's copy holds only in-frame clones and misses some; the assay was immunoSEQ multiplex PCR. This repertoire shows 1.4 million or so clones, just under 99% found once; its top ten account for about 0.34%. Sequenced sample: naive CD4+ T cells sorted from blood. All receptors come from a man younger than 45 in good health. The CDR3 runs from the conserved cysteine through the conserved F or W.

v_gene: TRBV4-3; len: 14; j_gene: TRBJ2-3; CDR3aa: CASSHRPGADTQYF
v_gene: TRBV11-2; len: 14; j_gene: TRBJ1-1; CDR3aa: CASSSLGADTEAFF
v_gene: TRBV28; len: 15; j_gene: TRBJ2-7; CDR3aa: CASSLTPGAPYEQYF
v_gene: TRBV14; len: 19; j_gene: TRBJ1-1; CDR3aa: CASSQYMSGPSSLYTEAFF
v_gene: TRBV7-9; len: 15; j_gene: TRBJ2-2; CDR3aa: CASSLVGSRTGELFF
v_gene: TRBV28; len: 12; j_gene: TRBJ2-7; CDR3aa: CASQQGVYEQYF
v_gene: TRBV6-5; len: 14; j_gene: TRBJ2-7; CDR3aa: CASSYRQGAYEQYF
v_gene: TRBV7-9; len: 15; j_gene: TRBJ1-4; CDR3aa: CASSLRQGANEKLFF
v_gene: TRBV6-5; len: 13; j_gene: TRBJ1-1; CDR3aa: CASSLTRNTEAFF
v_gene: TRBV29-1; len: 13; j_gene: TRBJ1-2; CDR3aa: CSVDDTGAGGYTF
v_gene: TRBV27; len: 15; j_gene: TRBJ1-2; CDR3aa: CASSSHAQGAGGYTF
v_gene: TRBV7-6; len: 14; j_gene: TRBJ1-4; CDR3aa: CASSLVPGREKLFF
v_gene: TRBV7-6; len: 13; j_gene: TRBJ1-1; CDR3aa: CASSLNRNTEAFF
v_gene: TRBV27; len: 15; j_gene: TRBJ1-5; CDR3aa: CASSLSLMTNQPQHF
v_gene: TRBV28; len: 16; j_gene: TRBJ2-3; CDR3aa: CASIPPGAVSTDTQYF
v_gene: TRBV18; len: 14; j_gene: TRBJ2-3; CDR3aa: CASSPLPGTDTQYF
v_gene: TRBV18; len: 16; j_gene: TRBJ1-1; CDR3aa: CASSPTGKTTYTEAFF
v_gene: TRBV4-3; len: 15; j_gene: TRBJ1-5; CDR3aa: CASSPSGTPDQPQHF
v_gene: TRBV28; len: 13; j_gene: TRBJ2-1; CDR3aa: CASSLPTYNEQFF
v_gene: TRBV6-1; len: 10; j_gene: TRBJ2-7; CDR3aa: CASSVYEQYF
v_gene: TRBV6-6; len: 12; j_gene: TRBJ1-1; CDR3aa: CASSTGVTEAFF
v_gene: TRBV7-2; len: 14; j_gene: TRBJ1-1; CDR3aa: CASSARHWDTEAFF
v_gene: TRBV27; len: 13; j_gene: TRBJ2-3; CDR3aa: CASLDRYTDTQYF
v_gene: TRBV28; len: 15; j_gene: TRBJ2-7; CDR3aa: CASSLRGTASYEQYF
v_gene: TRBV5-8; len: 16; j_gene: TRBJ1-3; CDR3aa: CASSLDRGTTGNTIYF
v_gene: TRBV7-2; len: 18; j_gene: TRBJ2-1; CDR3aa: CASSLGLAGIGSYNEQFF
v_gene: TRBV6-6; len: 14; j_gene: TRBJ1-2; CDR3aa: CATRGSALNYGYTF